A selection of T cell receptor beta chains follows, all from one sample in a study of T-cell memory formation after mild COVID-19. MiXCR, applied by TCRdb to the 5' RACE reads, yields one record per CDR3 protein. The data contain some 450,000 distinct CDR3 sequences, 20% of them singletons. The sequenced material came from PBMCs or a T cell subset sorted from them (not recorded which). These receptors all stem from an adult woman who had mild COVID-19 (a few samples of this study predate the infection). Cell type and time point are not known. The CDR3 runs from the conserved cysteine through the conserved F or W. Fields, in order: D gene, V gene, J gene, clone size, CDR3 protein, CDR3 DNA. The D gene is left open where the match is weak. Clone size, where shown, is once, few, many, or a class for clones that have expanded.

TRBD1	TRBV12-3/TRBV12-4	TRBJ1-6	few	CASSHDRGHSPLHF	TGTGCCAGCAGTCACGACAGGGGGCATTCACCCCTCCACTTT
NA	TRBV5-6	TRBJ2-6	few	CASSFRRSGANVLTF	TGTGCCAGCAGCTTCCGGCGTTCTGGGGCCAACGTCCTGACTTTC
TRBD2	TRBV7-8	TRBJ2-3	few	CASSLQAAGRTDTQYF	TGTGCCAGCAGCTTACAAGCAGCGGGACGCACAGATACGCAGTATTTT
TRBD1	TRBV5-1	TRBJ2-5	few	CASSLGQGVEETQYF	TGCGCCAGCAGCCTGGGACAGGGGGTTGAAGAGACCCAGTACTTC
NA	TRBV2	TRBJ1-2	few	CASSPRGLYTF	TGTGCCAGCAGCCCCAGGGGACTCTACACCTTC
TRBD1	TRBV24-1	TRBJ2-2	NA	CATSDPLDRKNTGELFF	TGTGCCACCAGTGATCCATTGGACAGGAAGAACACCGGGGAGCTGTTTTTT
TRBD1	TRBV30	TRBJ1-6	NA	CAWSVQGGNSPLHF	TGTGCCTGGAGTGTACAGGGGGGAAATTCACCCCTCCACTTT
NA	TRBV3-1	TRBJ1-1	few	CASSRMRQRGEAFF	TGTGCCAGCAGCCGAATGCGACAGCGCGGTGAAGCTTTCTTT
NA	TRBV21-1	TRBJ2-2	NA	CASSMHTGELFF	TGTGCCAGCAGCATGCACACCGGGGAGCTGTTTTTT
NA	TRBV6-4	TRBJ2-3	NA	CASSDRLSTGPTYF	TGTGCCAGCAGTGACCGTCTTTCGACAGGTCCAACGTATTTT
NA	TRBV12-3/TRBV12-4	TRBJ2-3	few	CASSLSLGAGLLTDTQYF	TGTGCCAGCAGTTTGTCTCTCGGGGCGGGCTTACTCACAGATACGCAGTATTTT
TRBD2	TRBV24-1	TRBJ2-3	few	CATSDAGGQTDTQYF	TGTGCCACCAGTGATGCGGGAGGGCAGACAGATACGCAGTATTTT